The 11 T cell receptor beta chains listed next were all sequenced from one sample in a study of CD8+ T cells in alopecia areata. The sequencing template was cDNA reverse transcribed from extracted RNA. Sequenced by immunoSEQ multiplex PCR; TCRdb stores in-frame clones only, minus some. The sample shows 200,000 or so clones, more than 45% of them seen only once. Described treatment: oral pan-JAK inhibitor, 5-10 mg twice daily. The source material was CD4+ T cells sorted from blood, sampled at week 24, from a patient treated with tofacitinib. These TCRs come from a human donor with alopecia areata.

The chain has TRBV5-6 and TRBJ1-5; the D gene is possibly TRBD1 (6 bases). The germline gives CDR1 SGHDT, CDR2 YYEEEE. The CDR3 is 15 residues long. Trimming stripped 0 bases from V and 1 base from J, with 8 bases between. The CDR3 bases are TGTGCCAGCAGCTTGGACAGGGCCAGCAATCAGCCCCAGCATTTT. Its protein product is CASSLDRASNQPQHF.

The rearrangement uses TRBV7-2 and TRBJ1-1, with 7 bases fitting TRBD1. Germline CDR1 reads SGHTA; CDR2 reads FQGNSA. This CDR3 spans 14 amino acids. The junction had 7 bases not matched to a gene; V was cut back by 5 bases and J by 4 bases. The CDR3 nucleotides read TGTGCCAGCAGCGTGCAGGGGGAGGGCACTGAAGCTTTCTTT. As protein: CASSVQGEGTEAFF.

The chain is built from TRBV9 and TRBJ2-5; 9 bases match TRBD1. V gave up 0 bases and J gave up 0 bases; unmatched junction bases: 0. Germline V lookup: CDR1 SGDLS, CDR2 YYNGEE. The CDR3 has 15 residues. CDR3 coding DNA: TGTGCCAGCAGCGTAGGGGACAGGGACCAAGAGACCCAGTACTTC. It encodes CASSVGDRDQETQYF.

This clone has more than one count but fewer than ten. The DNA for the CDR3 is TGTGCCAGCGGACAGTTGGCTGGAAACACCATATATTTT. Translating it yields CASGQLAGNTIYF. J is TRBJ1-3 and V is TRBV28; TRBD1 might be the D (6 bases). Germline-derived CDR1 and CDR2 are MDHEN and SYDVKM. The V and J ends lost 8 bases and 2 bases respectively, with 10 bases between them. The CDR3 covers 13 residues.

The V call is TRBV30, the J call TRBJ2-1, with TRBD2 as a possible D gene (6 bases). Germline values: CDR1 GTSNPN, CDR2 SVGIG (reference sequence). The length of the CDR3 is 13 residues. Between the trimmed V and J ends, which lost 0 bases and 4 bases, there was a span of 7 bases. The CDR3 coding sequence is TGTGCCTGGAGTGTGGGACTGTACAATGAGCAGTTCTTC. This translates into CAWSVGLYNEQFF. Full variable domain (missing parts from reference TRBV30 and TRBJ2-1): SQTIHQWPATLVQPVGSPLSLECTVEGTSNPNLYWYRQAAGRGLQLLFYSVGIGQISSEVPQNLSASRPQDRQFILSSKKLLLSDSGFYLCAWSVGLYNEQFFGPGTRLTVL.

This clone was seen only a few times. The chain couples TRBV7-2 to TRBJ2-6, with D hard to call. The V gene lost 7 bases and the J gene lost 2 bases, with 12 bases spanning the gap. This CDR3 is built from 15 residues. Germline V gene sequence: CDR1 SGHTA, CDR2 FQGNSA. The CDR3 DNA reads TGTGCCAGCATTATGGGGATAACTGGGGCCAACGTCCTGACTTTC. This encodes CASIMGITGANVLTF. The entire variable domain, with the rest obtained from reference TRBV7-2 and TRBJ2-6, is as follows: GAGVSQSPSNKVTEKGKDVELRCDPISGHTALYWYRQSLGQGLEFLIYFQGNSAPDKSGLPSDRFSAERTGGSVSTLTIQRTQQEDSAVYLCASIMGITGANVLTFGAGSRLTVL.

The chain has TRBV7-2 and TRBJ1-2; D not certain. Germline loops: CDR1 SGHTA, CDR2 FQGNSA. The V end was cut by 2 bases, the J end by 8 bases, with 12 bases between. CDR3 length equals 13 residues. CDR3 loop: CASSLWVREGYTF. The CDR3 DNA follows: TGTGCCAGCAGCTTATGGGTACGGGAGGGCTACACCTTC.

In this sample, this clone turned up a few times. This sample includes further DNA sequences coding for the same CDR3. V usage is TRBV5-1 and J usage is TRBJ2-5; TRBD1 agrees at 8 bases. The CDR3 extends over 14 amino acids. The ends lost 3 bases at V and 1 base at J; junction bases unmatched: 2. CDR1 SGHRS and CDR2 YFSETQ come from the germline V gene. This CDR3 is CASSSGTGQETQYF. The CDR3 bases are TGCGCCAGCAGCTCCGGGACAGGCCAAGAGACCCAGTACTTC.

The DNA of the CDR3 is TGTGCCAGCTCGCGACAGGGGCAGGGAGGAACTGAAGCTTTCTTT. It yields the protein CASSRQGQGGTEAFF. The chain links TRBV18 to TRBJ1-1, with 8 bases that match TRBD1. This CDR3 region has 15 residues. Germline-derived CDR1 and CDR2 are KGHSH and LQKENI. With V trimmed by 6 bases and J by 5 bases, 11 bases remained unmatched.

V and J are TRBV29-1 and TRBJ2-3, with 8 bases identical to TRBD2. The CDR3 length is 13 residues. The J segment lost 3 bases and the V segment lost 6 bases, leaving 5 bases of the junction unmatched. CDR1 is SQVTM and CDR2 is ANQGSEA in the germline V gene. CDR3 sequence reads: CSVGTSQTDTQYF. The CDR3 bases are TGCAGCGTCGGGACTAGTCAGACAGATACGCAGTATTTT.

This clone has a handful of counts. Written as DNA, the CDR3 is TGTGCCAGCAGTATTATCGGGACAGGGGTCTACGAGCAGTACTTC. This translates into CASSIIGTGVYEQYF. The chain joins TRBV7-9 to TRBJ2-7, with 10 bases fitting TRBD1. V lost 6 bases to trimming and J lost 3 bases; unmatched junction nucleotides: 8. Germline CDR1 is SEHNR and CDR2 is FQNEAQ (reference sequence). This CDR3 has 15 residues.